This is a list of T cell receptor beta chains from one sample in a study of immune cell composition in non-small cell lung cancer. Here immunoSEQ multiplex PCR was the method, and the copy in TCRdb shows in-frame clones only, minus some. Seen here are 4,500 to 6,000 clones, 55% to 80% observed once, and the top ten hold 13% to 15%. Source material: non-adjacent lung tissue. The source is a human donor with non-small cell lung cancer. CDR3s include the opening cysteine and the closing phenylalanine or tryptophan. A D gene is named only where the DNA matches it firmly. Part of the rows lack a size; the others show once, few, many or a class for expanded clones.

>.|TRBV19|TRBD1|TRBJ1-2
CASHPGQPYGYTF
TGTGCCAGCCACCCGGGACAGCCTTATGGCTACACCTTC
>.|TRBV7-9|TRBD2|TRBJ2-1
CASSLLAGAPNEQFF
TGTGCCAGCAGCTTGCTAGCGGGGGCCCCCAATGAGCAGTTCTTC
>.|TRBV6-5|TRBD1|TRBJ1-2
CASRRQGNYGYTF
TGTGCCAGCAGGAGACAGGGGAACTATGGCTACACCTTC
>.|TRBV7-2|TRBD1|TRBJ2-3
CASSPGQGEATQYF
TGTGCCAGCAGCCCGGGACAGGGGGAGGCAACGCAGTATTTT
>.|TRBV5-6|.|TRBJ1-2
CASSLGGLGYGYTF
TGTGCCAGCAGCTTGGGGGGGCTCGGGTATGGCTACACCTTC
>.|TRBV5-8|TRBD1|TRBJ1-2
CASSSNLDRDGYTF
TGTGCCAGCAGCTCCAACCTTGACAGGGATGGCTACACCTTC
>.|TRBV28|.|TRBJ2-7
CASRVQASVFEQYF
TGTGCCAGCAGGGTCCAGGCGAGTGTTTTCGAGCAGTACTTC
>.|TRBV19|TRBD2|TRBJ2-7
CASSATGTSDEQYF
TGTGCCAGTAGCGCAACCGGGACTAGCGACGAGCAGTACTTC
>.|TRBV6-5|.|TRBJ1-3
CASRLSGMSGNTIYF
TGTGCCAGCAGACTATCGGGGATGTCCGGAAACACCATATATTTT
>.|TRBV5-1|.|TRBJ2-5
CASRMADQETQYF
TGCGCCAGCAGGATGGCAGACCAAGAGACCCAGTACTTC
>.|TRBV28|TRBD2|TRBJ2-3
CASSLGGRADTQYF
TGTGCCAGCAGTTTAGGCGGGAGGGCAGATACGCAGTATTTT
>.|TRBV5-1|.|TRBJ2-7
CASSLAAGRHYEQYF
TGCGCCAGCAGCTTGGCCGCAGGGCGTCACTACGAGCAGTACTTC
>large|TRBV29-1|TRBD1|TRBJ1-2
CSVGTTGYGYTF
TGCAGCGTTGGAACGACAGGGTATGGCTACACCTTC
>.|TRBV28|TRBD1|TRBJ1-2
CASFLAAGTGYGYTF
TGTGCCAGTTTCCTCGCCGCCGGGACAGGATATGGCTACACCTTC
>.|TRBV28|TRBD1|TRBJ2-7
CASSSQDRGSYEQYF
TGTGCCAGCAGTTCCCAGGACAGGGGCTCCTACGAGCAGTACTTC
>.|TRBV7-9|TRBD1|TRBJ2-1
CASSPGTARNEQFF
TGTGCCAGCAGCCCCGGGACAGCTCGGAATGAGCAGTTCTTC
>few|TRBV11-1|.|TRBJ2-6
CASSLAGGAGANVLTF
TGTGCCAGCAGCTTAGCTGGCGGGGCTGGGGCCAACGTCCTGACTTTC
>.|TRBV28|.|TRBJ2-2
CASSLGGLSTGELFF
TGTGCCAGCAGTTTAGGGGGGTTGAGCACCGGGGAGCTGTTTTTT
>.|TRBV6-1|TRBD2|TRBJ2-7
CASCPQPGTSNEQYF
TGTGCCAGCTGCCCCCAGCCCGGGACTAGCAACGAGCAGTACTTC
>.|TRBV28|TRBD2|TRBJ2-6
CASSSTSGFSGANVLTF
TGTGCCAGCAGTTCGACTAGCGGGTTCTCTGGGGCCAACGTCCTGACTTTC
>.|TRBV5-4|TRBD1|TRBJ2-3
CASSLLAGGTDTQYF
TGTGCCAGCAGCTTGTTGGCAGGGGGTACAGATACGCAGTATTTT